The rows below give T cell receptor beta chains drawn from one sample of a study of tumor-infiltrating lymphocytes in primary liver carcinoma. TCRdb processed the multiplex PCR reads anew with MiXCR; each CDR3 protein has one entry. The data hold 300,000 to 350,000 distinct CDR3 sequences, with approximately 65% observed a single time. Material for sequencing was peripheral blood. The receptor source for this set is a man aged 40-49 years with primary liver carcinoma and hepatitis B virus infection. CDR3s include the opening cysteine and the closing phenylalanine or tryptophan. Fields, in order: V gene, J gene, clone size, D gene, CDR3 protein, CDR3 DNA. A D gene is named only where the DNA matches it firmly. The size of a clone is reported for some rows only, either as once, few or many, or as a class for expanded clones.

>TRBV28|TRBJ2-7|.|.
CASSLWSTDEQYF
TGTGCCAGCAGTTTATGGTCGACAGACGAGCAGTACTTC
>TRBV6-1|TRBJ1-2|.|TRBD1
CASSPGQGPYGYTF
TGTGCCAGCAGTCCGGGACAGGGACCCTATGGCTACACCTTC
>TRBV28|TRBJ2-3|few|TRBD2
CASSTARLAGTSTDTQYF
TGTGCCAGCAGTACGGCCCGTCTAGCGGGGACTAGCACAGATACGCAGTATTTT
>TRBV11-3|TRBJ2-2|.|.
CASRRGGGTGELFF
TGTGCCAGCCGTCGTGGGGGCGGAACCGGGGAGCTGTTTTTT
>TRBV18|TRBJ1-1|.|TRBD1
CASSPGQPATEAFF
TGTGCCAGCTCACCGGGACAGCCTGCGACTGAAGCTTTCTTT
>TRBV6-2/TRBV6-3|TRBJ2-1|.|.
CASNRQDYNEQFF
TGTGCCAGCAACAGACAGGATTACAATGAGCAGTTCTTC
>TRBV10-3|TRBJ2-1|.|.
CAITGDGGYEQFF
TGTGCCATCACCGGGGATGGGGGGTATGAGCAGTTCTTC
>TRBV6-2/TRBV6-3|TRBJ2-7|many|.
CASSYRVFPYEQYF
TGTGCCAGCAGTTACCGGGTGTTTCCCTACGAGCAGTACTTC
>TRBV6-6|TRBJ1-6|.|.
CASSRQPDKGNSPLHF
TGTGCCAGCAGCCGCCAACCCGACAAGGGGAATTCACCCCTCCACTTT
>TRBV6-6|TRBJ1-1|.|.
CASSYGGLDTEAFF
TGTGCCAGCAGTTACGGGGGCCTGGACACTGAAGCTTTCTTT
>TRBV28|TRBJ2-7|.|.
CASSLWGLSEQYF
TGTGCCAGCAGTTTATGGGGGTTGAGTGAGCAGTACTTC
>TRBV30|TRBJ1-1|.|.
CAWSLQRHTEAFF
TGTGCCTGGAGTCTACAGAGACACACTGAAGCTTTCTTT
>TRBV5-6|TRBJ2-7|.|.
CASSSPGHHYEQYF
TGTGCCAGCAGCTCGCCAGGACACCACTACGAGCAGTACTTC
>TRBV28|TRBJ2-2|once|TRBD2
CASSLWASGGRAGTGELFF
TGTGCCAGCAGTTTATGGGCCTCCGGCGGGAGGGCGGGCACCGGGGAGCTGTTTTTT
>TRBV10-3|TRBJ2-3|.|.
CAISLEPRRDMTDTQYF
TGTGCCATCAGTTTGGAGCCCAGACGGGATATGACAGATACGCAGTATTTT
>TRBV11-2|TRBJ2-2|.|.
CATGLVRVPQDTGELFF
TGTGCCACCGGCCTAGTGCGGGTCCCTCAGGACACCGGGGAGCTGTTTTTT
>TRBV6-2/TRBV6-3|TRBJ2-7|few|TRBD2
CASGLAAYEQYF
TGTGCCAGCGGTCTAGCGGCCTACGAGCAGTACTTC
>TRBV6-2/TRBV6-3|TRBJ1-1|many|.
CASSYASPFAEAFF
TGTGCCAGCAGTTACGCCAGCCCGTTTGCCGAAGCTTTCTTT
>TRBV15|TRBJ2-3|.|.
CATSRERGRWGSDTQYF
TGTGCCACCAGCAGAGAGCGAGGACGGTGGGGCTCAGATACGCAATATTTT
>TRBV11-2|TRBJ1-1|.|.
CANSLDSGNTEAFF
TGTGCCAACAGCTTAGATTCAGGGAACACGGAAGCTTTCTTT
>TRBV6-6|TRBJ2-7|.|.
CAARGTPYEQYF
TGTGCCGCAAGGGGTACTCCCTACGAGCAGTACTTC
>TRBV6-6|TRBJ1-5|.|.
CASSSGQPQHF
TGTGCCAGCAGCTCAGGACAGCCCCAGCATTTT
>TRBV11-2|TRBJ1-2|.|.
CANSLVWRAEYGYTF
TGTGCCAACAGCTTAGTTTGGCGGGCGGAGTATGGTTACACCTTC
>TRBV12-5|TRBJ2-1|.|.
CASGLEAYNEQSF
TGTGCTAGTGGTTTGGAGGCGTACAATGAGCAGTCCTTC
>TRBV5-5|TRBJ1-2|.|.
CASSPYPGRIDGYTF
TGTGCCAGCAGTCCCTATCCGGGACGCATTGATGGCTACACCTTC
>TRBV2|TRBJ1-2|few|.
CASSEWGTSNYGYTF
TGTGCCAGCAGTGAATGGGGGACTTCTAACTATGGCTACACCTTC
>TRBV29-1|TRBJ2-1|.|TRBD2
CNVESGTIGRGAYNEQFF
TGCAACGTTGAATCCGGGACTATCGGGAGGGGCGCCTACAATGAGCAGTTCTTC
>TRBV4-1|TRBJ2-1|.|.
CANSQSSGLNNEQFF
TGCGCCAATAGCCAAAGTAGCGGATTGAACAATGAGCAGTTCTTC
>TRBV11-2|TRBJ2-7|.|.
CASGQGGGVGEGYEQYF
TGTGCCAGCGGCCAAGGGGGGGGTGTGGGAGAGGGATACGAGCAGTACTTC
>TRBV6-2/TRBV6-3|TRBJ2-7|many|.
CASSWQGSYEQYF
TGTGCCAGCAGTTGGCAGGGCAGCTACGAGCAGTACTTC
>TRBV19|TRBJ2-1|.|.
CASSKGGQGGSYNEQFF
TGTGCCAGTAGTAAAGGAGGGCAGGGCGGCTCCTACAATGAGCAGTTCTTC
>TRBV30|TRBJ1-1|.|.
CAWSGLNTEAFF
TGTGCCTGGAGTGGTCTGAACACTGAAGCTTTCTTT
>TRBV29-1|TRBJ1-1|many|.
CSVRKTVTEAFF
TGCAGCGTTCGAAAGACCGTGACTGAAGCTTTCTTT
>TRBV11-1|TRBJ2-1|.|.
CAGSLGTGLYNEQFF
TGTGCCGGCAGCCTCGGAACAGGCCTCTACAATGAGCAGTTCTTC
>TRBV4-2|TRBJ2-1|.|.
CANSQDLLGRNNEKFF
TGTGCCAACAGCCAAGATCTTCTCGGGAGAAATAATGAGAAGTTCTTC
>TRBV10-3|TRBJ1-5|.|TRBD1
CAIRSGQGLYIQHF
TGTGCCATCAGAAGCGGACAGGGGTTGTACATTCAGCATTTT
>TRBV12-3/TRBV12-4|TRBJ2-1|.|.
CASSLSAGLDYNEQFF
TGTGCCAGTAGTTTAAGTGCGGGACTGGACTACAATGAGCAGTTCTTC
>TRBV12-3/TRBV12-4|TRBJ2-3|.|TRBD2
CVRSFSGRVGTQYF
TGTGTCAGAAGTTTTAGCGGGAGAGTGGGTACGCAGTATTTT
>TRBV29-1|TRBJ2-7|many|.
CSVEGQGYEQYF
TGCAGCGTTGAAGGGCAGGGGTACGAGCAGTACTTC
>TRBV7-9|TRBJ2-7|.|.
CASSSSEVGIYEQYF
TGTGCCAGCAGCTCCTCGGAGGTAGGGATCTACGAGCAGTACTTC
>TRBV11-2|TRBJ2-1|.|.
CAGSLVVGNEQFF
TGTGCCGGCAGCTTAGTCGTAGGAAACGAGCAGTTCTTC
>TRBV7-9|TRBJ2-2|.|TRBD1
CASKSGTGNTGELFF
TGTGCCAGCAAGTCCGGGACAGGGAACACCGGGGAGCTGTTTTTT
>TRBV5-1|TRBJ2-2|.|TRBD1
CASTSGQPNTGELFF
TGCGCCAGCACTTCGGGACAGCCAAACACCGGGGAGCTGTTTTTT
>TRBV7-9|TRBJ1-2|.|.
CASYGTGPGYTF
TGTGCCAGCTACGGGACGGGCCCGGGCTACACCTTC
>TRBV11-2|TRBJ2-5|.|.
CASSSCTNQETQYF
TGTGCCAGCAGCTCCTGTACAAACCAAGAGACCCAGTACTTC